This T cell receptor (beta chain) was identified during a study of OX40 agonist ivuxolimab in advanced cancers. Autoimmune disease history or systemic immunosuppression led to patient exclusion. Deletions cut 2 bases from V and 5 bases from J, with 9 bases between. The CDR3 extends over 13 amino acids. Germline V gene sequence: CDR1 MNHEY, CDR2 SMNVEV (reference sequence). Method: immunoSEQ multiplex PCR; TCRdb's copy keeps in-frame clones and lacks some. Among about 78,000 clones listed, approximately 80% were seen once. The receptor's source is an adult with an advanced solid tumor such as melanoma, head and neck, liver or kidney cancer. V is TRBV27 and J is TRBJ2-5; no firm D call. Sequenced material: CD4+ or CD8+ T cells sorted from blood, taken in a trial of the OX40 agonist ivuxolimab. CDR3 nucleotide sequence: TGTGCCAGCAGTTTAATTAGTAGGGAGACCCAGTACTTC. Protein: CASSLISRETQYF.